Presented here are 23 T cell receptor beta chains from one specimen sequenced in a study of blood T cell repertoires in COVID-19. Data came from immunoSEQ multiplex PCR; TCRdb stores just in-frame clones and leaves some out. The sample includes 400,000 to 550,000 clones, around 88% of them seen just once. The specimen sequenced was peripheral blood. The origin of the receptors is a woman in her thirties with acute or convalescent COVID-19.

This clone was detected only a few times. The rearrangement joins TRBV4-1 to TRBJ2-2; D uncertain. V was cut by 1 base and J by 5 bases, with 8 bases left in between. CDR1 and CDR2 from the germline V gene are MGHRA and YSYEKL. This CDR3 region has 14 residues. The CDR3 sequence: CASSQGPMTGELFF. CDR3 nucleotides: TGCGCCAGCAGCCAAGGTCCCATGACCGGGGAGCTGTTTTTT.

This clone showed up just a few times. The chain uses TRBV5-6 and TRBJ2-1; D is possibly TRBD2 (6 bases). Germline lookup yields CDR1 SGHDT and CDR2 YYEEEE. The CDR3 is 17 residues long. Trimming stripped 2 bases from V and 8 bases from J, with 23 bases between. CDR3 in DNA: TGTGCCAGCAGCTTTTTGGTGAGGGACTCTAAGAGCTATGAGCAGTTCTTC. Translating it yields CASSFLVRDSKSYEQFF. The variable domain in full, with the rest retrieved from reference TRBV5-6 and TRBJ2-1, is DAGVTQSPTHLIKTRGQQVTLRCSPKSGHDTVSWYQQALGQGPQFIFQYYEEEERQRGNFPDRFSGHQFPNYSSELNVNALLLGDSALYLCASSFLVRDSKSYEQFFGPGTRLTVL.

The chain has TRBV28 and TRBJ1-6; D not resolved. Trimming cost V 1 base and J 7 bases, with 11 bases left between them. The CDR3 has 15 residues. From germline, CDR1 is MDHEN and CDR2 SYDVKM. The CDR3 DNA is TGTGCCAGCAGTTTATCGACGACAAAAAATTCACCCCTCCACTTT. Protein product: CASSLSTTKNSPLHF.

In nucleotides, the CDR3 is TGTGCCAGCAGTTCCACAGGGACCAACACTGAAGCTTTCTTT. This sequence encodes CASSSTGTNTEAFF. V is TRBV28 and J is TRBJ1-1; D possibly corresponds to TRBD1 (6 bases). The CDR3 has 14 amino acids. Germline values: CDR1 MDHEN, CDR2 SYDVKM. V gave up 4 bases and J gave up 2 bases, with 11 bases separating them.

V gene TRBV28 combines with J gene TRBJ1-1; TRBD1 might be the D (6 bases). CDR3 length: 14 residues. V dropped 6 bases and J dropped 5 bases, with 16 bases sitting between them. The germline V gene has CDR1 MDHEN and CDR2 SYDVKM. The CDR3 DNA is TGTGCCAGCAGCATTCCAGGGGTGGGAACTGAAGCTTTCTTT. Protein sequence: CASSIPGVGTEAFF.

The chain employs TRBV5-1 and TRBJ2-5, with 8 bases aligning to TRBD2. J gave up 4 bases and V 4 bases, and 9 bases lay outside the gene matches. The CDR3 is made up of 15 amino acids. Germline V gives CDR1 SGHRS, CDR2 YFSETQ. The CDR3 region is CASSAGTSSGETQYF. The CDR3 coding sequence is TGCGCCAGCAGCGCCGGGACTAGTTCAGGAGAGACCCAGTACTTC. The complete variable domain, with remaining parts taken from reference TRBV5-1 and TRBJ2-5, reads KAGVTQTPRYLIKTRGQQVTLSCSPISGHRSVSWYQQTPGQGLQFLFEYFSETQRNKGNFPGRFSGRQFSNSRSEMNVSTLELGDSALYLCASSAGTSSGETQYFGPGTRLLVL.

J is TRBJ2-3 and V is TRBV10-2, with 7 bases that match TRBD2. Germline V gene sequence: CDR1 WSHSY, CDR2 SAAADI. Germline trimming cut 7 bases from V and 1 base from J; bases unmatched to any gene: 5. There are 14 residues in the CDR3. For the CDR3, the DNA is TGCGCCAGCAAGGCGGGGGTACGCACAGATACGCAGTATTTT. As protein: CASKAGVRTDTQYF.

This clone has a single count. The chain links TRBV11-2 to TRBJ1-5; D unresolved. Per germline, CDR1 SGHAT and CDR2 FQNNGV. Trimming shortened V by 3 bases and J by 10 bases, and 13 bases separated the two germline ends. The CDR3 sequence is 13 residues long. For the CDR3, the DNA is TGTGCCAGCAGCTTCTCCCCCCCGTCCCCCCAGCATTTT. This gives the protein CASSFSPPSPQHF.

The chain couples TRBV6-6 to TRBJ2-1, with 8 positions matching TRBD1. Germline CDR1 MNHNY, CDR2 SVGAGI (reference sequence). The CDR3 totals 18 residues. Unmatched junction bases numbered 16, after V lost 5 bases and J lost 4 bases. The CDR3 loop reads CASSLGQGGSVKYNEQFF. CDR3 bases: TGTGCCAGCAGTCTTGGACAGGGAGGTTCTGTGAAATACAATGAGCAGTTCTTC.

V gene TRBV18 combines with J gene TRBJ1-1, with 7 bases aligning to TRBD1. The CDR3 is 18 residues long. The germline gives CDR1 KGHSH, CDR2 LQKENI. V lost 2 bases to trimming and J lost 6 bases; unmatched junction nucleotides: 18. The chain's CDR3 is CASSPGRGASSPQAEAFF. The DNA for the CDR3 is TGTGCCAGCTCACCAGGCAGGGGGGCCTCCTCTCCCCAGGCTGAAGCTTTCTTT.

The chain combines TRBV4-2 with TRBJ1-5; unclear D gene. Trimming removed 0 bases from V and 4 bases from J, with 4 bases in between. In germline, CDR1 is LGHNA, CDR2 YNFKEQ. The CDR3 loop spans 13 amino acids. This chain's CDR3 is CASSQEANQPQHF. The CDR3 region has the DNA TGTGCCAGCAGCCAAGAAGCTAATCAGCCCCAGCATTTT.

V gene TRBV11-3 combines with J gene TRBJ1-3; TRBD1 matches 7 bases. V lost 7 bases and J lost 0; bases outside the gene matches: 12. In germline, CDR1 is SGHNT, CDR2 YENEEA. The CDR3 consists of 17 residues. The CDR3 DNA sequence: TGTGCCAGCAACCTCGTGACAGGGACACCCTCTGGAAACACCATATATTTT. Its protein is CASNLVTGTPSGNTIYF.

The V and J genes are TRBV6-4 and TRBJ2-2, with TRBD2 identical over 10 bases. The CDR3 covers 16 residues. V lost 2 bases to trimming and J lost 6 bases; unmatched junction nucleotides: 6. From germline, CDR1 is MRHNA and CDR2 SNTAGT. The CDR3 sequence: CASSDGLAAVSGELFF. CDR3 bases: TGTGCCAGCAGTGACGGACTAGCGGCGGTTTCCGGGGAGCTGTTTTTT.

The V call is TRBV19, the J call TRBJ2-7; 8 bases line up with TRBD2. Trimming at V came to 3 bases and at J to 3 bases, leaving 4 bases not matched to a gene. CDR3 length equals 14 residues. CDR1 and CDR2 (germline): LNHDA, SQIVND (reference sequence). In DNA, the CDR3 is TGTGCCAGTAGTATTTCGGGGGGGCTCTACGAGCAGTACTTC. Translated, it gives CASSISGGLYEQYF. The variable domain in full, completed from reference TRBV19 and TRBJ2-7, reads DGGITQSPKYLFRKEGQNVTLSCEQNLNHDAMYWYRQDPGQGLRLIYYSQIVNDFQKGDIAEGYSVSREKKESFPLTVTSAQKNPTAFYLCASSISGGLYEQYFGPGTRLTVT.

This rearrangement joins TRBV28 to TRBJ1-2; D not resolved. The CDR3 totals 12 residues. V was clipped by 2 bases and J by 8 bases, with 9 bases between them. Per the germline V gene, CDR1 is MDHEN and CDR2 is SYDVKM. The CDR3 nucleotides read TGTGCCAGCAGTTTAAGAGGGTTCGGCTACACCTTC. Residues: CASSLRGFGYTF.

The genes are TRBV2 and TRBJ1-1, with TRBD1 identical over 10 bases. The V gene's germline CDR1 is SNHLY and CDR2 FYNNEI. V lost 4 bases, J lost 5 bases, and 10 bases stayed unmatched. The CDR3 has 16 amino acids. CDR3 in DNA: TGTGCCAGCAGTGCCATGGACAGGGGGATCAGAACTGAAGCTTTCTTT. It is translated as CASSAMDRGIRTEAFF.

The chain links TRBV11-3 to TRBJ2-7; 7 nucleotides match TRBD1. With V trimmed by 3 bases and J by 3 bases, 2 bases remained unmatched. The CDR3 totals 13 residues. Germline CDR1 reads SGHNT; CDR2 reads YENEEA. The DNA of the CDR3 is TGTGCCAGCAGCTTGGGACAGCTCTACGAGCAGTACTTC. Translated, it gives CASSLGQLYEQYF.

This chain connects TRBV5-1 to TRBJ2-3, with 8 bases matching TRBD2. With 2 bases clipped from V and 4 bases from J, the junction kept 3 bases outside the gene matches. The CDR3 is 14 residues long. The germline V gene encodes CDR1 SGHRS and CDR2 YFSETQ. The CDR3 loop is CASSLSGGSDTQYF. The CDR3 nucleotides are TGCGCCAGCAGCTTAAGCGGGGGATCAGATACGCAGTATTTT.

This chain links TRBV7-9 with TRBJ2-7, with 11 nucleotides matching TRBD1. Germline V CDR1 and CDR2: SEHNR, FQNEAQ (reference sequence). Trimming removed 5 bases from V and 6 bases from J; junction bases left unmatched: 9. This CDR3 is built from 15 residues. In nucleotides, the CDR3 is TGTGCCAGCAGCACGTCCGGGACAGGGGGGATCGAGCAGTACTTC. Translation: CASSTSGTGGIEQYF.

The sample holds one count of this clone. This sequence joins TRBV6-5 and TRBJ1-2; 7 nucleotides align to TRBD1. The CDR3 is 15 amino acids. The V gene's germline CDR1 is MNHEY and CDR2 SVGAGI. J gave up 6 bases and V 5 bases, and 12 bases lay outside the gene matches. CDR3 in DNA: TGTGCCAGCAGTCCCCCCAGGGGGACGGGGGATGGCTACACCTTC. Translating gives CASSPPRGTGDGYTF.

V is TRBV28 and J is TRBJ2-3; no clear D. Trimming pared 4 bases from V and 0 bases from J, leaving 20 bases between. This CDR3 spans 18 amino acids. Germline V CDR1 and CDR2: MDHEN, SYDVKM. The CDR3 is CASSSWPPQRRSTDTQYF. CDR3 DNA sequence: TGTGCCAGCAGTTCTTGGCCCCCTCAGAGGCGTAGCACAGATACGCAGTATTTT. Together with reference TRBV28 and TRBJ2-3, the CDR3 gives the full variable domain: DVKVTQSSRYLVKRTGEKVFLECVQDMDHENMFWYRQDPGLGLRLIYFSYDVKMKEKGDIPEGYSVSREKKERFSLILESASTNQTSMYLCASSSWPPQRRSTDTQYFGPGTRLTVL.

This clone was seen a single time. Here the CDR3 DNA reads TGTGCCAGCAGCTCAGGCCGGACTAGTAGAGAGACCCAGTACTTC. Encoded protein: CASSSGRTSRETQYF. The gene calls are TRBV9 and TRBJ2-5; 7 bases fit TRBD2. Germline V gene sequence: CDR1 SGDLS, CDR2 YYNGEE. Trimming took 4 bases from V and 4 from J; bases not matched to a gene: 10. The CDR3 consists of 15 residues. Full variable domain (missing parts from reference TRBV9 and TRBJ2-5): DSGVTQTPKHLITATGQRVTLRCSPRSGDLSVYWYQQSLDQGLQFLIQYYNGEERAKGNILERFSAQQFPDLHSELNLSSLELGDSALYFCASSSGRTSRETQYFGPGTRLLVL.

V usage is TRBV2 and J usage is TRBJ1-6; the D gene is possibly TRBD1 (5 bases). This CDR3 comprises 16 residues. The V and J ends lost 3 bases and 1 base respectively, with 10 bases between them. CDR1 and CDR2 (germline): SNHLY, FYNNEI. The CDR3 region has the DNA TGTGCCAGCAGTGATCGGGGGGGGTCCTATAATTCACCCCTCCACTTT. Translation: CASSDRGGSYNSPLHF.